The clone carrying this TCR beta chain was seen at least ten times. Its antigen is unidentified. This sample is part of a study of T cell repertoires in cytomegalovirus infection. Study-wide points: Within the response measured ex vivo, HLA-C-restricted CMV-specific TCR beta clonotypes were dominant.

Germline V gene data show CDR1 as SGHAT and CDR2 as FQNNGV. Between the trimmed V and J ends, which lost 4 bases and 6 bases, there was a span of 6 bases. The CDR3 runs to 12 residues. TCRdb called the reads again in MiXCR, with one record for every CDR3 protein. The sample gives roughly 120,000 distinct CDR3 sequences, around 10% of which show up once; approximately 33% is in the top ten. The material sequenced was PBMCs, sequenced either directly or after in vitro stimulation (not recorded which). The V and J genes are TRBV11-2 and TRBJ2-2; D ambiguous. The sequence came from a human donor in good health (CMV status not recorded). Some clones in this sample may be carry-over from other donors' samples. CDR3 bases: TGTGCCAGCAGCTCCCAATCCGGGGAGCTGTTTTTT. It is translated as CASSSQSGELFF.